This is a list of T cell receptor beta chains from one sample in a study of cytotoxic CD8 clonotypes in ibrutinib-treated CLL. Libraries were prepared by immunoSEQ multiplex PCR; TCRdb keeps only in-frame clonotypes and omits some of them. The data show 65,000 to 85,000 clones, about nine tenths seen once. The input for sequencing was PBMCs, taken after 12 months of ibrutinib treatment. Source of these receptors: a human donor with chronic lymphocytic leukemia. CDR3s include the opening cysteine and the closing phenylalanine or tryptophan. D genes are given only for firm matches. Not all rows give a size; the values are once, few, many and, for expanded clones, a class.

d_call	clone_size	v_call	j_call	cdr3_nt	cdr3_aa
TRBD1	NA	TRBV7-8	TRBJ1-6	TGTGCCAGCAGCTCGACTCATCAGGGGGCATCTTCACCCCTCCACTTT	CASSSTHQGASSPLHF
TRBD2	NA	TRBV10-3	TRBJ2-7	TGTGCCATCGATGGGCGGGGGGGAAGAAGCTCCTACGAGCAGTACTTC	CAIDGRGGRSSYEQYF
NA	NA	TRBV5-1	TRBJ2-7	TGCGCCAGCAGCTTCGGGAGCTACGAGCAGTACTTC	CASSFGSYEQYF
TRBD1	NA	TRBV5-5	TRBJ2-7	TGTGCCAGCAGCTTGGGGACAGGGTTCTACGAGCAGTACTTC	CASSLGTGFYEQYF
NA	NA	TRBV6-6	TRBJ1-3	TGTGCCAGCAATAAAGTCGAGATAAGCTCTGGAAACACCATATATTTT	CASNKVEISSGNTIYF
TRBD2	NA	TRBV2	TRBJ2-3	TGTGCCAGCAGCGAAGGACTAGCGGATATTACAGATACGCAGTATTTT	CASSEGLADITDTQYF
NA	NA	TRBV6-5	TRBJ1-2	TGTGCCAGCAGCGGGTCCAACTATGGCTACACCTTC	CASSGSNYGYTF
TRBD2	NA	TRBV4-1	TRBJ2-7	TGCGCCAGCAGCCAATTTCTTAGGCTAGCGGGAGTGGTAGACTCTTACGAGCAGTACTTC	CASSQFLRLAGVVDSYEQYF
TRBD2	NA	TRBV9	TRBJ2-1	TGTGCCAGCAGCGCGCAAGGGACTAGCGGGAGGAATGAGCAGTTCTTC	CASSAQGTSGRNEQFF
NA	NA	TRBV7-2	TRBJ2-1	TGTGCCAGCACCACCGGGGCTAGCACCTCCAATGAGCAGTTCTTC	CASTTGASTSNEQFF
NA	NA	TRBV6-5	TRBJ2-7	TGTGCCAGCAGTCCCGCCGGGACGTCGACCTACGAGCAGTACTTC	CASSPAGTSTYEQYF
NA	NA	TRBV7-9	TRBJ1-1	TGTGCCAGCAGCTTGCCGTTGCTAATTACTGAAGCTTTCTTT	CASSLPLLITEAFF
TRBD2	NA	TRBV5-4	TRBJ2-7	TGTGCCAGCAGCCGCTCCGGGACTATTCAGGGCGAGCAGTACTTC	CASSRSGTIQGEQYF
TRBD1	NA	TRBV7-2	TRBJ2-1	TGTGCCAGCAGCTTAGATGCAGGGGGTCATTACAATGAGCAGTTCTTC	CASSLDAGGHYNEQFF
TRBD1	NA	TRBV7-3	TRBJ2-3	TGTGCCAGCAGCATGACAGGGGGTGGCACAGATACGCAGTATTTT	CASSMTGGGTDTQYF
TRBD1	NA	TRBV7-9	TRBJ1-2	TGTGCCAGCAGCGGAACACAGGGGAACTATGGCTACACCTTC	CASSGTQGNYGYTF
NA	NA	TRBV12-2	TRBJ2-3	TGTGCAAGTCGCTTAGGGGTGGCGGGATGGGGCACAGATACGCAGTATTTT	CASRLGVAGWGTDTQYF
NA	NA	TRBV30	TRBJ1-2	TGTGCCTGGACTCAGGAAGGCTATGGCTACACCTTC	CAWTQEGYGYTF
TRBD2	once	TRBV18	TRBJ2-7	TGTGCCAGCTCACCCGGGCTAGCGGGAGGTTCCTACGAGCAGTACTTC	CASSPGLAGGSYEQYF